A single sample is the source of the 2 T cell receptor beta chains below, sequenced in a study of sequential checkpoint blockade in melanoma. The treatment is: randomized to nivolumab then ipilimumab (arm A) or the reverse (arm B). Sequenced by immunoSEQ multiplex PCR; TCRdb stores in-frame clones only, minus some. The data hold about 17,000 clones, with 60% to 70% observed a single time. The source material was CD8+ T cells sorted from blood (inferred from file names), sampled from a patient given nivolumab and ipilimumab in sequence. These receptors all come from a human donor with melanoma.

In this sample, this clone turned up a few times. The chain couples TRBV4-2 to TRBJ1-2, with 11 bases that match TRBD1. The CDR3 runs 17 residues. Germline V gives CDR1 LGHNA, CDR2 YNFKEQ. J gave up 4 bases and V 2 bases, and 9 bases lay outside the gene matches. The CDR3, as DNA: TGTGCCAGCAGCCAATCCCAGGGACAGGGGGTCCTCTATGGCTACACCTTC. It specifies CASSQSQGQGVLYGYTF.

The V gene is TRBV9, the J gene TRBJ2-7; 9 bases fit TRBD1. In germline, CDR1 is SGDLS, CDR2 YYNGEE. J lost 5 bases, V lost 3 bases, and 6 bases had no gene match. This CDR3 spans 14 amino acids. The CDR3 sequence: CASSEQGARDEQYF. CDR3 in DNA: TGTGCCAGCAGCGAACAGGGGGCGAGGGACGAGCAGTACTTC.